Described below is a single T cell receptor beta chain sequence and its context. Its binding antigen is unknown. Per-base qualities were not stored, and no clone one base away is much larger. The CDR3 numbers 14 residues from cysteine through phenylalanine. CDR3 DNA is the only sequence kept; it has 42 bases, read in frame from the first base. V loses 4 bases at its end and J loses 3 bases; junction bases beyond the gene matches: 6. CDR1 and CDR2, per the germline V gene (reference sequence), are SGHNT and YYREEE. Collaborating institutions collected whole blood in K2EDTA tubes following their own protocols. Collaborator samples were shipped for TCRbeta analysis as frozen whole blood, isolated PBMCs, or DNA extracted from either sample type. This entry is derived from a study of blood T cell repertoires in COVID-19 (dated by TCRdb to 2019 to 2021). Background on the whole study: The collaborator samples originated in the United States, Italy and Spain and spanned the acute and convalescent phases of COVID-19. The prospective study material was composed of cDNA or gDNA derived from T cells, B-cell-depleted T cells, or PBMCs. Subjects who had been exposed to COVID-19, were actively infected with it, or had recovered from it provided the deeply sampled blood TCRbeta repertoires that made up the dataset. The repertoires were released in a freely available public database intended as a resource for research on the immune response to SARS-CoV-2. The samples were drawn from two sources: the first 160 participants of the ongoing ImmuneRACE study, and fewer than 1,500 subjects contributed by 6 global collaborators. Nearly every sample came with metadata listing a de-identified subject ID, COVID-19 status, age in years and sex. Where available, HLA class I and class II types were taken from metadata supplied by the sample provider and were not determined by assay-based typing. General conclusions and limits of the study: How much clinical and demographic metadata was included differed by source and by participant, and the metadata was provided uncurated.

TCRbeta CDR3 regions were amplified from genomic DNA using the immunoSEQ Assay, a bias-controlled multiplex PCR. Under the source paper's analysis protocol: Nucleated cell counts per sample were estimated from amplification of reference gene primers within the assay. Sequence reads were collapsed and filtered to measure the absolute abundance of every unique TCRbeta CDR3 rearrangement. Productive Simpson clonality was computed per sample as the square root of Simpson's diversity index over productive rearrangements. TCRdb obtained this table from immuneACCESS and retained in-frame rearrangements with V and J assigned. These tables miss some clones; where compared with another copy, unresolved V genes account for less than half of the shortfall, and the remainder is unexplained. The V and J calls and clone size come from that table; D and trimming were worked out from the DNA. A total of roughly 15,000 clones appear in this sample, 90% to 95% of them only once. The top ten constitute about 4.5% of the sample.

This TCR came from a man aged 55 to 70 with active COVID-19. Sequenced: peripheral blood. Here the chain combines TRBV5-4 and TRBJ2-7, with TRBD1 identical over 8 junction bases. The DNA reads TGTGCCAGCAGCCCGGCAGGGGGCATCTACGAGCAGTACTTC. Translated, it gives CASSPAGGIYEQYF.